This TCR beta chain was profiled in a study of molecular identifiers for immune sequencing clone quantification. Study at large: Four of five RNA aliquots from approximately 20,000 or 100,000 naive CD8 T cells were sequenced.

Using 10%, 30% or 50% RNA, naive CD8 libraries were derived from approximately 20,000 to 1,000,000 sorted cells. Sorting was used to obtain naive CD8 T cells (CD8+CD4-CCR7+CD45RA+). The CDR3 is made up of 18 amino acids. Trimming removed 3 bases from V and 1 base from J; junction bases left unmatched: 8. From germline, CDR1 is SGHNT and CDR2 YYREEE (reference sequence). Both previously described methods and listed TCR primers were employed to make bulk TCR libraries. TCRdb reprocessed the PCR reads via MiXCR and lists one record per CDR3 protein. The repertoire includes 250,000 to 400,000 distinct CDR3 sequences, over 20% of them detected once, and over 0.7% sits in the top ten. Ten or more counts support this clonotype.

This TCR was recovered from a human donor in good health. Some libraries in this study had Jurkat cell RNA spiked in. The sample taken for sequencing was naive CD8+ T cells from blood, with Jurkat cell RNA spiked in. The subset here: FACS-sorted CD8+CD4-CCR7+CD45RA+ naive T cells. This chain joins TRBV5-4 and TRBJ2-5; 14 bases align to TRBD2. The CDR3 region is CASSSGLAGGPLQETQYF. In DNA form, the CDR3 reads TGTGCCAGCAGCTCTGGACTAGCGGGAGGCCCTCTCCAAGAGACCCAGTACTTC.